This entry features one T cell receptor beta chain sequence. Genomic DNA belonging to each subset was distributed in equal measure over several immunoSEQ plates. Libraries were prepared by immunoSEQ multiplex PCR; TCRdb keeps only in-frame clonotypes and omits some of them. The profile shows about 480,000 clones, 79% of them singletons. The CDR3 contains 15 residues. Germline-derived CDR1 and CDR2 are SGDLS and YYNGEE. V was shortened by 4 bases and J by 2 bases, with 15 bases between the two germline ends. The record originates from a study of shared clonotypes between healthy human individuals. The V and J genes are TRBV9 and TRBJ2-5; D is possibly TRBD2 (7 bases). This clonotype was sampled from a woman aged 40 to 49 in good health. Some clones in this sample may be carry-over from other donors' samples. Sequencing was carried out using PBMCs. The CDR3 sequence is CASSFGGGRQETQYF. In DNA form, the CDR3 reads TGTGCCAGCAGCTTTGGCGGGGGCAGACAAGAGACCCAGTACTTC.